The next 16 T cell receptor beta chains were all read from a single sample in a study of blood T cells in healthy people across ages. A second PCR of roughly 7 to 11 cycles used a sample-barcoded 5' primer and a J-beta primer mix. One entry per CDR3 protein results from TCRdb running MiXCR on the 5' RACE reads. This repertoire shows about 930,000 distinct CDR3 sequences, around 29% found once; its top ten account for roughly a tenth. These data are also associated with another study on T cells of mothers and their children.

The material sequenced was blood. These TCRs come from a woman aged 40 to 49 in good health.

This clonotype was counted between two and nine times. At one end the junction does not follow the germline gene, possibly because of a read error. V and J are TRBV4-1 and TRBJ2-3; D uncertain. Germline V gene data show CDR1 as MGHRA and CDR2 as YSYEKL. The CDR3 length is 15 residues. The CDR3: CTSSQDPGFTDTQYF. Written as DNA, the CDR3 is TGCACCAGCAGCCAAGATCCCGGTTTCACAGATACGCAGTATTTT.

This clonotype was seen more than once but under ten times. The chain recombines TRBV15 with TRBJ2-5, with 11 positions matching TRBD2. CDR3 length: 16 residues. From germline, CDR1 is LNHNV and CDR2 YYDKDF (reference sequence). With 0 bases clipped from V and 5 bases from J, the junction kept 5 bases outside the gene matches. CDR3 coding DNA: TGTGCCACCAGCAGAGATCGGATAGCGGGGGGGGAGACCCAGTACTTC. Translated, it gives CATSRDRIAGGETQYF.

At least ten counts were recorded for this clonotype. The chain combines TRBV28 with TRBJ2-1; a possible D gene is TRBD2 (6 bases). The V end was cut by 5 bases, the J end by 3 bases, with 14 bases between. CDR3 size: 15 residues. Germline CDR1 is MDHEN and CDR2 is SYDVKM. Here the CDR3 reads CASSVRGLIYNEQFF. In DNA, the CDR3 is TGTGCCAGCAGTGTTAGGGGACTGATCTACAATGAGCAGTTCTTC.

This clonotype was seen many times. The gene calls are TRBV7-2 and TRBJ2-6; 8 bases line up with TRBD1. Per germline, CDR1 SGHTA and CDR2 FQGNSA. V was pared by 5 bases and J by 2 bases, with 8 bases of the junction left unmatched. There are 17 residues in the CDR3. CDR3 loop: CASSRGQGAAGANVLTF. In nucleotides, the CDR3 is TGTGCCAGCAGCCGGGGGCAGGGGGCTGCTGGGGCCAACGTCCTGACTTTC.

This rearrangement joins TRBV7-2 to TRBJ1-2; TRBD1 matches 7 bases. CDR3 size: 14 residues. The V segment lost 3 bases and the J segment 4 bases; nucleotides outside the gene matches: 5. The germline V gene has CDR1 SGHTA and CDR2 FQGNSA. The CDR3 DNA is TGTGCCAGCAGCTTGGATACAGGGGCCTATGGCTACACCTTC. This encodes CASSLDTGAYGYTF.

This clonotype was picked up a small number of times. The V call is TRBV6-5, the J call TRBJ1-2; a weak D match, TRBD1 (5 bases). CDR1 is MNHEY and CDR2 is SVGAGI in the germline V gene. V shed 11 bases and J shed 3 bases, with 22 bases lying between them. This CDR3 has 15 amino acids. The CDR3 loop is CAARPGELSDYGYTF. As DNA, the CDR3 is TGTGCCGCTAGGCCGGGGGAATTGTCGGACTATGGCTACACCTTC.

This clonotype was counted ten times or more. The gene calls are TRBV12-3 or TRBV12-4 and TRBJ2-5, with D hard to call. With 8 bases removed from V and 5 bases from J, the gap between germline ends came to 15 bases. This CDR3 comprises 13 residues. The CDR3 reads CASQIQPSETQYF. As DNA, the CDR3 is TGTGCCAGCCAAATCCAACCATCGGAGACCCAGTACTTC.

This clonotype was detected many times. The chain carries TRBV10-2 and TRBJ1-2; 7 nucleotides match TRBD1. With V trimmed by 7 bases and J by 4 bases, 12 bases remained unmatched. The CDR3 totals 15 residues. CDR1 WSHSY and CDR2 SAAADI come from the germline V gene. This CDR3 is CASKRETGTTYGYTF. CDR3 DNA sequence: TGCGCCAGCAAAAGAGAGACAGGGACTACCTATGGCTACACCTTC.

Note on this clonotype: A read error may be the cause here, since a much bigger clone is one base away. CDR3 region: CSANGGPSYNEQFF. The CDR3 DNA follows: TGCAGTGCTAATGGGGGGCCCTCCTACAATGAGCAGTTCTTC. The chain joins TRBV20-1 to TRBJ2-1; possibly TRBD1 or TRBD2 for D (6 bases each). Germline CDR1 reads DFQATT; CDR2 reads SNEGSKA (reference sequence). This CDR3 has 14 residues. Trimming stripped 4 bases from V and 0 bases from J, with 10 bases between.

This clonotype has a single count. The chain uses TRBV5-5 and TRBJ1-1; 10 bases align to TRBD1. CDR1 SGHKS and CDR2 YYEKEE come from the germline V gene (reference sequence). The CDR3 length is 18 residues. The V segment lost 2 bases and the J segment 1 base; nucleotides outside the gene matches: 11. The CDR3 reads CASSFQTGGAGGNTEAFF. The CDR3 coding sequence is TGTGCCAGCAGCTTCCAGACAGGGGGCGCCGGAGGGAACACTGAAGCTTTCTTT. Full variable domain (remainder filled in from reference TRBV5-5 and TRBJ1-1): DAGVTQSPTHLIKTRGQQVTLRCSPISGHKSVSWYQQVLGQGPQFIFQYYEKEERGRGNFPDRFSARQFPNYSSELNVNALLLGDSALYLCASSFQTGGAGGNTEAFFGQGTRLTVV.

This clonotype was seen once. The CDR3: CASTDGLAGNSYNEQFF. The CDR3 coding sequence is TGTGCCAGCACTGACGGACTAGCGGGGAACTCCTACAATGAGCAGTTCTTC. The chain recombines TRBV6-1 with TRBJ2-1; 12 bases align to TRBD2. V lost 7 bases, J lost 0 bases, and 7 bases stayed unmatched. Germline V gives CDR1 MNHNS, CDR2 SASEGT. CDR3 length: 17 residues.

This chain joins TRBV20-1 and TRBJ1-5; 9 nucleotides match TRBD1. Germline-derived CDR1 and CDR2 are DFQATT and SNEGSKA (reference sequence). CDR3 length: 16 amino acids. V shed 4 bases and J 0 bases; nucleotides not matched to a gene: 7. CDR3 in amino acids: CSATGTGTNSNQPQHF. The DNA of the CDR3 is TGCAGTGCTACCGGGACAGGGACTAATAGCAATCAGCCCCAGCATTTT.

This clonotype was counted between two and nine times. The rearrangement links TRBV5-6 to TRBJ1-1; 8 positions agree with TRBD1. Germline assignment: CDR1 SGHDT and CDR2 YYEEEE. V lost 3 bases and J lost 7; bases outside the gene matches: 5. The CDR3 extends over 13 amino acids. For the CDR3, the DNA is TGTGCCAGCAGCTGGAGGGACAGGTTTGAAGCTTTCTTT. Residues: CASSWRDRFEAFF.

This clonotype was seen only a few times. A read error may explain this, as a much larger clone is one base away. The chain carries TRBV4-2 and TRBJ1-2, with 9 bases fitting TRBD1. CDR3 length: 14 residues. The germline CDR1 and CDR2 sequences are LGHNA and YNFKEQ. CDR3 residues: CANSHRGPNYGYTF. CDR3 nucleotides: TGTGCCAACAGCCACAGGGGGCCTAACTATGGCTACACCTTC.

This clonotype was recorded at least ten times. V and J are TRBV20-1 and TRBJ2-1, with TRBD1 as a possible D gene (6 bases). The CDR3 sequence is 12 residues long. Germline V gene data show CDR1 as DFQATT and CDR2 as SNEGSKA (reference sequence). The CDR3 coding sequence is TGCCGAATCGTGGACAGAGACAATGAGCAGTTCTTC. Translation: CRIVDRDNEQFF.

The chain has TRBV9 and TRBJ1-2; tentatively, D is TRBD1 (5 bases). The CDR3 has 17 amino acids. Germline V lookup: CDR1 SGDLS, CDR2 YYNGEE. The ends were cut back, 0 bases at V and 4 bases at J, with 19 bases in the middle. This CDR3 is CASSVGPSPDSIYGYTF. Here the CDR3 DNA reads TGTGCCAGCAGCGTAGGCCCCTCTCCCGACAGCATCTATGGCTACACCTTC.